Listed below are T cell receptor beta chains from one sample, sequenced in a study of patients and donors after allogeneic stem cell transplantation. In TCRdb, the RT-PCR reads were re-called with MiXCR into one record per CDR3 protein. The profile covers 920,000 or so distinct CDR3 sequences, with roughly 18% appearing a single time and roughly 6% taken by the ten largest. Sequencing input: blood, either unsorted or a sorted T cell fraction (not recorded which). The receptors shown here come from a human donor who was either an allogeneic HSCT recipient or a stem cell or donor lymphocyte infusion donor (not recorded which). It is not recorded whose cells these are; they may come from a transplant donor. Both conserved end residues are part of each CDR3. Each record gives: D gene, V gene, J gene, CDR3 protein. The D gene is left open where the match is weak.

TRBD2	TRBV4-1	TRBJ2-3	CASSPFGLASDTQYF
NA	TRBV6-1	TRBJ2-2	CASSEGQGRIATGELFF
NA	TRBV5-5	TRBJ2-1	CASSPPDANEQFF
NA	TRBV5-1	TRBJ2-7	CASSSDSFQYEQYF
NA	TRBV12-3/TRBV12-4	TRBJ2-1	CASSKIGYDEQFF
TRBD1	TRBV7-9	TRBJ2-5	CASSGTGISITETQYF
TRBD2	TRBV12-3/TRBV12-4	TRBJ2-1	CASTTSGGGNEQFF
TRBD1	TRBV5-1	TRBJ1-3	CASSGTTGGSGNTIYF
NA	TRBV5-6	TRBJ2-1	CASSPSEVHYNEQFF
NA	TRBV4-3	TRBJ1-2	CASSQAAAGHYGYTF
NA	TRBV15	TRBJ2-7	CATSSEGEYEQYF
TRBD2	TRBV29-1	TRBJ2-1	CSVDPLGSGKYNEQFF
TRBD2	TRBV5-6	TRBJ2-3	CASSLVFGLAADTQYF
TRBD1	TRBV4-3	TRBJ2-7	CASSQEPDRGGGEQYF
NA	TRBV5-1	TRBJ2-3	CASSVTSGGGTDTQYF
NA	TRBV20-1	TRBJ2-5	CSARDRSNDYRIQETQYF
NA	TRBV11-3	TRBJ2-1	CAVGIDEQFF
NA	TRBV5-1	TRBJ2-7	CASSLPDREQYF
NA	TRBV7-8	TRBJ2-7	CASSRTDRSSYEQYF
NA	TRBV24-1	TRBJ2-2	CAIVPGELFF
NA	TRBV5-4	TRBJ2-7	CASSSRTSGHEQYF
TRBD2	TRBV20-1	TRBJ2-7	CSASGRAAYEQYF
NA	TRBV24-1	TRBJ2-2	CAARSGASGELFF
NA	TRBV20-1	TRBJ2-4	CSARTVAKNIQYF
NA	TRBV20-1	TRBJ1-1	CSAGHTEAFF
NA	TRBV6-5	TRBJ2-5	CASSYLGGEAQYF
TRBD2	TRBV25-1	TRBJ2-1	CASTGRVISGGNEQFF
NA	TRBV7-2	TRBJ2-4	CASSLDTNIQYF
NA	TRBV24-1	TRBJ1-2	CATAPSGTNYGYTF
NA	TRBV9	TRBJ2-5	CASSPGDEVRQTQYF
TRBD2	TRBV3-1	TRBJ2-3	CASSQSPRSGKLPDTQYF
NA	TRBV15	TRBJ1-5	CATSDQGQPQHF
NA	TRBV24-1	TRBJ1-1	CATSDEGGTEAFF
NA	TRBV6-5	TRBJ2-7	CASSYAGTQYEQYF
NA	TRBV6-1	TRBJ2-5	CASSPRDIGGTQYF
TRBD1	TRBV7-9	TRBJ2-7	CASSEWLGQGAHEQYF
NA	TRBV20-1	TRBJ2-5	CSASGAQGRETQYF
TRBD1	TRBV5-1	TRBJ1-4	CASSSTGTVNEKLFF
TRBD1	TRBV5-6	TRBJ2-2	CASSGTAGELFF
TRBD1	TRBV19	TRBJ1-1	CASSIVGTGNTEAFF
NA	TRBV4-3	TRBJ1-2	CASSRDPQVSYGYTF